This T cell receptor beta chain was recorded in a study of somatic mutations in cytotoxic T cells in rheumatoid arthritis. CD4+ and CD8+ cells were isolated by positive magnetic bead selection, with purity checked by flow cytometry. The V end lost 3 bases, the J end lost 5 bases, and 17 bases lay between the germline ends. This CDR3 region has 15 residues. Germline CDR1 reads SGHTA; CDR2 reads FQGNSA. General study points: Unidentified antigens were the targets of the expanded CD8+ clones. Relative to age-matched healthy controls, rheumatoid arthritis patients did not differ significantly in CD8+ T-cell clonality.

As for this clone: Its antigen is not identified.

Measured with immunoSEQ multiplex PCR; TCRdb has only the in-frame clones, and not every one. Of 20,000 to 25,000 clones in the sample, roughly 84% are singletons; the top ten hold approximately 17%. The chain joins TRBV7-2 to TRBJ2-7, with D perhaps TRBD2 (6 bases). The sequencing sample was made of CD8+ T cells sorted from blood. The receptor was derived from a woman aged 45-59 years in good health. CDR3 bases: TGTGCCAGCAGCTTGGAGGGGCTTGTATTCCACGAGCAGTACTTC. Protein product: CASSLEGLVFHEQYF.